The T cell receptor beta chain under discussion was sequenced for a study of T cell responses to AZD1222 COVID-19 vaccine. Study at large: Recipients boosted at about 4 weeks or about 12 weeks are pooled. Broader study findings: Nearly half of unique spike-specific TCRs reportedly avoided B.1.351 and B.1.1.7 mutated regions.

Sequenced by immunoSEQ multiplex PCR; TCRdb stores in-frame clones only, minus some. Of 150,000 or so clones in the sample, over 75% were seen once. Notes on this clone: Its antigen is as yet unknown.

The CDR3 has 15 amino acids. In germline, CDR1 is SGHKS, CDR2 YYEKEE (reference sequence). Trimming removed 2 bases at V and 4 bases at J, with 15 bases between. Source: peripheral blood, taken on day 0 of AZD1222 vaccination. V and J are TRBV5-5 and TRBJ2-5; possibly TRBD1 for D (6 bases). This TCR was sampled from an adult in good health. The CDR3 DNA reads TGTGCCAGCAGCTTAGGGGCAGGGGATGGAGAGACCCAGTACTTC. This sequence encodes CASSLGAGDGETQYF.